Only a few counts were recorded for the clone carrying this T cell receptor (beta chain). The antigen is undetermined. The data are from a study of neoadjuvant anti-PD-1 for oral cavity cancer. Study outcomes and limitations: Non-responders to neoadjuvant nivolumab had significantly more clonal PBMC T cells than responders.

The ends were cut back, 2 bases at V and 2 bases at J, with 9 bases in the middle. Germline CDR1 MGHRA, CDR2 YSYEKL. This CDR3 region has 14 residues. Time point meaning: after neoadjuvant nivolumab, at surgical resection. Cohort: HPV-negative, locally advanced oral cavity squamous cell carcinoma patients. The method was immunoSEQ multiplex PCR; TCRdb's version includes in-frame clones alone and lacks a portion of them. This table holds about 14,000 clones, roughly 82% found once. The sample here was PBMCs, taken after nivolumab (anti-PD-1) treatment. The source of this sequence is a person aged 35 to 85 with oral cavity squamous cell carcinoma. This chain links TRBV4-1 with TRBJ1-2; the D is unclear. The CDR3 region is CASSQPDGNYGYTF. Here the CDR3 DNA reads TGCGCCAGCAGCCAACCAGACGGGAACTATGGCTACACCTTC.